One sample yielded the 10 T cell receptor beta chains listed below, sequenced in a study of identical twins. TCRdb independently ran MiXCR on the 5' RACE reads; one entry per CDR3 protein. The data hold hundreds of thousands of distinct CDR3 sequences, with about 22% observed a single time. These records were also assigned to another study, of yellow fever vaccine responses in identical twins.

Sequenced: CD4+ T cells sorted from blood. The receptors derive from a woman aged 18-29 years in good health.

This clonotype has just a few counts. The chain uses TRBV3-1 and TRBJ2-1, with TRBD2 matching over 8 bases. V trimming: 4 bases; J trimming: 8 bases; junction bases outside the gene matches: 13. Germline V lookup: CDR1 LGHDT, CDR2 YNNKEL (reference sequence). The CDR3 sequence is 16 residues long. The CDR3 coding sequence is TGTGCCAGCAGCCGACGGTATGCGGGAGGACCAGATGAGCAGTTCTTC. This codes for CASSRRYAGGPDEQFF.

The sample holds a few counts of this clonotype. The chain carries TRBV12-3 or TRBV12-4 and TRBJ2-3; TRBD1 aligns across 7 bases. V was clipped by 0 bases and J by 6 bases; unmatched bases: 12. The CDR3 totals 17 residues. The CDR3, as DNA: TGTGCCAGCAGTTTAGCCCGGGACAGCCGGTTGGGTGATACGCAGTATTTT. Protein product: CASSLARDSRLGDTQYF.

This clonotype was seen more than once but under ten times. The chain joins TRBV9 to TRBJ2-3; D gene unclear. CDR1 and CDR2 from the germline V gene are SGDLS and YYNGEE. V lost 7 bases to trimming and J lost 5 bases, with 11 bases between them. This CDR3 has 12 residues. The CDR3 loop reads CASSPLRDTQYF. DNA for the CDR3: TGTGCCAGCTCTCCGTTGCGAGATACGCAGTATTTT. Full variable domain (remainder filled in from reference TRBV9 and TRBJ2-3): DSGVTQTPKHLITATGQRVTLRCSPRSGDLSVYWYQQSLDQGLQFLIQYYNGEERAKGNILERFSAQQFPDLHSELNLSSLELGDSALYFCASSPLRDTQYFGPGTRLTVL.

The chain combines TRBV6-1 with TRBJ2-1; 9 positions match TRBD1. The CDR3 totals 13 residues. Germline CDR1 is MNHNS and CDR2 is SASEGT. Trimming took 7 bases from V and 10 from J; bases not matched to a gene: 8. The CDR3 sequence is CASTGQGTSEQFF. The CDR3 DNA reads as TGTGCCAGCACGGGACAGGGTACAAGCGAGCAGTTCTTC.

This clonotype was observed a handful of times. J is TRBJ2-5 and V is TRBV9, with D perhaps matching TRBD1 (6 bases). V was cut by 4 bases and J by 5 bases, with 15 bases left in between. The CDR3 covers 14 residues. Germline CDR1 SGDLS, CDR2 YYNGEE. CDR3 in amino acids: CASSPSQGGETQYF. Here the CDR3 DNA reads TGTGCCAGCAGCCCTTCACAGGGCGGGGAGACCCAGTACTTC.

The chain joins TRBV5-1 to TRBJ2-7, with D perhaps TRBD2 (5 bases). Per the germline V gene, CDR1 is SGHRS and CDR2 is YFSETQ. Trimming pared 0 bases from V and 2 bases from J, leaving 9 bases between. The CDR3 length is 14 residues. Here the CDR3 DNA reads TGCGCCAGCAGCTTGGTAGGGAGCACCTACGAGCAGTACTTC. It codes for CASSLVGSTYEQYF.

The chain recombines TRBV14 with TRBJ1-6; weak D call: TRBD1 (5 bases). The CDR3 runs 16 residues. V was trimmed by 4 bases and J by 2 bases, leaving 12 bases between them. Germline-derived CDR1 and CDR2 are SGHDN and FVKESK. CDR3 bases: TGTGCCAGCAGCCGGCAGGGAGGGACCTATAATTCACCCCTCCACTTT. This codes for CASSRQGGTYNSPLHF.

This chain connects TRBV28 to TRBJ2-6, with no clear D. The length of the CDR3 is 15 residues. Trimming cost V 6 bases and J 4 bases, with 13 bases left between them. Germline values: CDR1 MDHEN, CDR2 SYDVKM. DNA of the CDR3: TGTGCCAGCAGATCGGATCGTTCGGGGGCCAACGTCCTGACTTTC. Amino acid sequence: CASRSDRSGANVLTF.

This clonotype was detected only a few times. The chain recombines TRBV19 with TRBJ2-3; D is possibly TRBD2 (6 bases). The CDR3 runs to 13 residues. The V gene lost 6 bases and the J gene lost 5 bases, with 12 bases spanning the gap. CDR1 LNHDA and CDR2 SQIVND come from the germline V gene (reference sequence). CDR3 coding DNA: TGTGCCAGTAGGAATATGGGGGGAGATACGCAGTATTTT. Translation gives CASRNMGGDTQYF.

This clonotype came up a few times. The gene calls are TRBV2 and TRBJ2-3, with D possibly being TRBD1 or TRBD2 (5 bases each). Germline-derived CDR1 and CDR2 are SNHLY and FYNNEI. The CDR3 extends over 14 amino acids. V lost 6 bases and J lost 2, with 12 bases in between. The CDR3 DNA reads as TGTGCCAGCAGCAGGGACGGCAACACAGATACGCAGTATTTT. Its protein product is CASSRDGNTDTQYF.